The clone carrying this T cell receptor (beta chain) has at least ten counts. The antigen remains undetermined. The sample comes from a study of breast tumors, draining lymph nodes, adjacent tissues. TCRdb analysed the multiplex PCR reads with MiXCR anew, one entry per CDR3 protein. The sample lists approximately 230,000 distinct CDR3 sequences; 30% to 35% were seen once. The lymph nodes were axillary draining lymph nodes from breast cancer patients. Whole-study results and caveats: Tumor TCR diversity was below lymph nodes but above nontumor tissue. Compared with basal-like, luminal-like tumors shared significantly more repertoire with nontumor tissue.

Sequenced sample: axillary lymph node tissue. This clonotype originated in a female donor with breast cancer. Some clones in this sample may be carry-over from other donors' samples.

The CDR3 loop reads CASSLPSVNEQYF. For the CDR3, the DNA is TGCGCCAGCAGCTTGCCTAGCGTAAACGAGCAGTACTTC. The chain combines TRBV5-1 with TRBJ2-7, with D possibly TRBD2 on 6 matching bases. Trimming shortened V by 1 base and J by 5 bases, and 10 bases separated the two germline ends. The CDR3 sequence is 13 residues long. Germline loops: CDR1 SGHRS, CDR2 YFSETQ.